Sequencing of this T cell receptor beta chain was carried out in a study of blood T cell repertoires in COVID-19. Here immunoSEQ multiplex PCR was the method, and the copy in TCRdb shows in-frame clones only, minus some. The sample consists of a few hundred thousand clones, 75% to 90% of them appearing once. The specimen sequenced was peripheral blood. This receptor was identified in a man aged 25-40 years with acute or convalescent COVID-19.

CDR3 coding DNA: TGTGCCAGCAGTCCAGGTGGAGGACTAGCGGGCGCGAACACCGGGGAGCTGTTTTTT. Translation: CASSPGGGLAGANTGELFF. The V and J genes are TRBV2 and TRBJ2-2, with 11 nucleotides matching TRBD2. CDR3 size: 19 residues. The germline gives CDR1 SNHLY, CDR2 FYNNEI. The junction had 11 bases not matched to a gene; V was cut back by 5 bases and J by 0 bases. The full variable domain, completed using reference TRBV2 and TRBJ2-2, is EPEVTQTPSHQVTQMGQEVILRCVPISNHLYFYWYRQILGQKVEFLVSFYNNEISEKSEIFDDQFSVERPDGSNFTLKIRSTKLEDSAMYFCASSPGGGLAGANTGELFFGEGSRLTVL.